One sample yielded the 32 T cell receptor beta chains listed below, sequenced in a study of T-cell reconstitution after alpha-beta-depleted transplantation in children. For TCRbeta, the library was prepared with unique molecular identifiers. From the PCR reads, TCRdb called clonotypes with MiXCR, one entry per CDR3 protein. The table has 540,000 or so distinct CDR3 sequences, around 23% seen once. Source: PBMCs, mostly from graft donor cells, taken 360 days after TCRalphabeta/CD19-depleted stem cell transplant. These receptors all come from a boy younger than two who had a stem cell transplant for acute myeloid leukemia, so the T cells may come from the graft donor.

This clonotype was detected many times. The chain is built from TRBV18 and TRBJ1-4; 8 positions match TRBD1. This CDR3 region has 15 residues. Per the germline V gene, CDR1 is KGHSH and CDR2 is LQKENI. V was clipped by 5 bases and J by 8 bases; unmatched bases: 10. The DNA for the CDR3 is TGTGCCAGCTCAACCTCGGACAGGGTCCGGGAAAAACTGTTTTTT. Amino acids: CASSTSDRVREKLFF.

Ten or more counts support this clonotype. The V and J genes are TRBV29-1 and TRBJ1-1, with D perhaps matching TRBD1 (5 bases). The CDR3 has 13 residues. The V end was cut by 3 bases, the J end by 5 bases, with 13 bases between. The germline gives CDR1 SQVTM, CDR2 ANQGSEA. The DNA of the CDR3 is TGCAGCGTTGATTCGGGGGACGGTACTGAAGCTTTCTTT. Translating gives CSVDSGDGTEAFF.

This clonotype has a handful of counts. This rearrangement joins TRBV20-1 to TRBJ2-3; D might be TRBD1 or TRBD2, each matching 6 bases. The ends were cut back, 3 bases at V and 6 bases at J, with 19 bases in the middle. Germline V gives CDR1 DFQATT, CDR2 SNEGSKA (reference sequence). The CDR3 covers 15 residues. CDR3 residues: CSARAPGAHPDTQYF. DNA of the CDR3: TGCAGTGCTAGGGCTCCGGGGGCGCACCCCGATACGCAGTATTTT.

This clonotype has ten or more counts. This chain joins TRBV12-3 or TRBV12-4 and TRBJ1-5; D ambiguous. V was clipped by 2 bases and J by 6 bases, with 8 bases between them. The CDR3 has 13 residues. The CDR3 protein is CASSLKLGQPQHF. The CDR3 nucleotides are TGTGCCAGCAGTTTAAAATTAGGTCAGCCCCAGCATTTT.

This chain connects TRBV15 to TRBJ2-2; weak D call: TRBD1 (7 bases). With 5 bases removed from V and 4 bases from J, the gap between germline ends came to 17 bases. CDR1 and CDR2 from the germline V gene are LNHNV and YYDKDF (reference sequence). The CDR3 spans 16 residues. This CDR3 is CATSPSGGRGTGELFF. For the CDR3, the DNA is TGTGCCACCAGCCCCTCAGGGGGGAGAGGCACCGGGGAGCTGTTTTTT. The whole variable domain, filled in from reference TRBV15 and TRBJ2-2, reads DAMVIQNPRYQVTQFGKPVTLSCSQTLNHNVMYWYQQKSSQAPKLLFHYYDKDFNNEADTPDNFQSRRPNTSFCFLDIRSPGLGDTAMYLCATSPSGGRGTGELFFGEGSRLTVL.

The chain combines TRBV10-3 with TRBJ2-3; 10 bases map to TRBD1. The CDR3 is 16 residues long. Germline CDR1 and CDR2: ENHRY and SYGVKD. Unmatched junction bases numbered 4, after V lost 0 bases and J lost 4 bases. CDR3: CAISESNGQGADTQYF. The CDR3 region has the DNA TGTGCCATCAGTGAGTCCAATGGACAGGGGGCAGATACGCAGTATTTT.

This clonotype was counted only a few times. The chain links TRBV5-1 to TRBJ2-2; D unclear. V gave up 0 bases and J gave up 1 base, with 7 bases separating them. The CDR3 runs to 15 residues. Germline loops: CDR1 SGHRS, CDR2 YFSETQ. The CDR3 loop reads CASSLVALNTGELFF. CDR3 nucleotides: TGCGCCAGCAGCTTGGTGGCGTTGAACACCGGGGAGCTGTTTTTT.

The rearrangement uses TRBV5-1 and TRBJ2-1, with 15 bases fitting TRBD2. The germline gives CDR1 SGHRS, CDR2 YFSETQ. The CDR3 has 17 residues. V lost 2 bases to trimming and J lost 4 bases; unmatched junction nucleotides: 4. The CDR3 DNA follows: TGCGCCAGCAGCTTTGGGGGACTAGCGGGGGGATACAATGAGCAGTTCTTC. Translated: CASSFGGLAGGYNEQFF. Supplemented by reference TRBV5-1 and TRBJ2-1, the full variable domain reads KAGVTQTPRYLIKTRGQQVTLSCSPISGHRSVSWYQQTPGQGLQFLFEYFSETQRNKGNFPGRFSGRQFSNSRSEMNVSTLELGDSALYLCASSFGGLAGGYNEQFFGPGTRLTVL.

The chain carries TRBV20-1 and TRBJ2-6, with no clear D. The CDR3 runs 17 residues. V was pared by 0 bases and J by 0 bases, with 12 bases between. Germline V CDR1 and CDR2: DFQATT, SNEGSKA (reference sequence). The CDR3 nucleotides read TGCAGTGCTAGAGATCTTCAGATCATCTCTGGGGCCAACGTCCTGACTTTC. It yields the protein CSARDLQIISGANVLTF.

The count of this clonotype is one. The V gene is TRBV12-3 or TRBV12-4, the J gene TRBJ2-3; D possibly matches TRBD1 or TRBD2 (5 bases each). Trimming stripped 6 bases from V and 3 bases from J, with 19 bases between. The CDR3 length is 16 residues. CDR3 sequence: CASRSRDGHGTDTQYF. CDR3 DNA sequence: TGTGCCAGCAGAAGCCGGGACGGCCATGGAACAGATACGCAGTATTTT.

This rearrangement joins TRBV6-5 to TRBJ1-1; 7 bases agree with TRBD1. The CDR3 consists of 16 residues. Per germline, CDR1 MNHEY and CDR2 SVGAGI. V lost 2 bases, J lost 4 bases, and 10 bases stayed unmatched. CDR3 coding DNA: TGTGCCAGCAGTTACCACCGTAGGACAGGTCTCACTGAAGCTTTCTTT. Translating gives CASSYHRRTGLTEAFF.

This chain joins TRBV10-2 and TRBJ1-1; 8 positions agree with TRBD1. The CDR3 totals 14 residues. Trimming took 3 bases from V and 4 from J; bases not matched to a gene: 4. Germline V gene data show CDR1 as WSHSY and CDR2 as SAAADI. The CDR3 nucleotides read TGCGCCAGCAGTGACCAGGGGGCAAGCACTGAAGCTTTCTTT. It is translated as CASSDQGASTEAFF.

The CDR3 DNA sequence: TGTGCCAGCAGTTCCCTCCAGACTAGCGGGCCCCACGAGCAGTACTTC. This codes for CASSSLQTSGPHEQYF. The J gene is TRBJ2-7, the V gene TRBV6-2 or TRBV6-3, with 10 bases identical to TRBD2. V was pared by 4 bases and J by 5 bases, with 11 bases of the junction left unmatched. The CDR3 totals 16 residues. CDR1 MNHEY and CDR2 SVGEGT come from the germline V gene.

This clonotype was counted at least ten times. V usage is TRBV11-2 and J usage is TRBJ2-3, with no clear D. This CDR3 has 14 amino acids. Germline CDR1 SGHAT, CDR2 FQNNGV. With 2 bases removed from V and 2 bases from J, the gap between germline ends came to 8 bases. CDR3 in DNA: TGTGCCAGCAGCTTAAAGCAGGCCACAGATACGCAGTATTTT. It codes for CASSLKQATDTQYF.

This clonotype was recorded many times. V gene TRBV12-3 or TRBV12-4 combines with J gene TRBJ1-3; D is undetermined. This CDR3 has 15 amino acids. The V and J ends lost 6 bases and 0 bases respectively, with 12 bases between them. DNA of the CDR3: TGTGCCAGCAGACAGACGGCCAACTCTGGAAACACCATATATTTT. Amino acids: CASRQTANSGNTIYF.

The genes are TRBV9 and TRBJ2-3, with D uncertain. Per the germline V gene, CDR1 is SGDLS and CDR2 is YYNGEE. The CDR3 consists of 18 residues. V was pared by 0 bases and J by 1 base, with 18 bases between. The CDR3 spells CASSVGPGPTSRTDTQYF. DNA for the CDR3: TGTGCCAGCAGCGTAGGCCCCGGCCCGACCTCACGCACAGATACGCAGTATTTT.

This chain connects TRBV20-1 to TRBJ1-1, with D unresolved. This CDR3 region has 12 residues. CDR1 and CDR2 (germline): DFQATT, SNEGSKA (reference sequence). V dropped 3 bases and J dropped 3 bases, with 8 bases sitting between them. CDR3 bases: TGCAGTGCTAGTGCTTGGGACACTGAAGCTTTCTTT. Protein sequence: CSASAWDTEAFF.

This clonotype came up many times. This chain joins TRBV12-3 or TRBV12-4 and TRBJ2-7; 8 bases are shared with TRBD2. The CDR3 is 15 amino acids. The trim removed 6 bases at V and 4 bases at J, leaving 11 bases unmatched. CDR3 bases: TGTGCCAGCAGCTCAACGGGAGGGAACCAATACGAGCAGTACTTC. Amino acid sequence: CASSSTGGNQYEQYF.

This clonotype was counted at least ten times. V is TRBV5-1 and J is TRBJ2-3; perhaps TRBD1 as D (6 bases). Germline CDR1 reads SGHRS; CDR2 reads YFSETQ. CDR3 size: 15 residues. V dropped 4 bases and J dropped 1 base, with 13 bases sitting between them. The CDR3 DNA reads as TGCGCCAGCAGCCCCCAGGGGTATGGCACAGATACGCAGTATTTT. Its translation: CASSPQGYGTDTQYF. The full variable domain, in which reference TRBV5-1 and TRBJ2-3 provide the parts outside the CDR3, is KAGVTQTPRYLIKTRGQQVTLSCSPISGHRSVSWYQQTPGQGLQFLFEYFSETQRNKGNFPGRFSGRQFSNSRSEMNVSTLELGDSALYLCASSPQGYGTDTQYFGPGTRLTVL.

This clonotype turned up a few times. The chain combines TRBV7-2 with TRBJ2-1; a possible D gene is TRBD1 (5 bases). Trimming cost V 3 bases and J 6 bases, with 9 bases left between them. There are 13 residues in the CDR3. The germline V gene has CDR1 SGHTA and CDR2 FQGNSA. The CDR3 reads CASSFGHLNEQFF. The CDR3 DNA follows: TGTGCCAGCAGCTTCGGACACCTCAATGAGCAGTTCTTC.

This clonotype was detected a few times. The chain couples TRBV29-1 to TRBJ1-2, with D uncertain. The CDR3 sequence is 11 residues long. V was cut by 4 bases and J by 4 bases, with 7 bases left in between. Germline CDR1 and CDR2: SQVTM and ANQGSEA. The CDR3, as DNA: TGCAGCGTTGTCACAACCTATGGCTACACCTTC. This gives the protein CSVVTTYGYTF.

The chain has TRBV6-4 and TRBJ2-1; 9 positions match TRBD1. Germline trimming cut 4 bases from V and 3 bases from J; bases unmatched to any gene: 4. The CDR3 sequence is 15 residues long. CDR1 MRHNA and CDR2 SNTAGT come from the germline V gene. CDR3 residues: CASSAGTGFYNEQFF. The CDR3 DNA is TGTGCCAGCAGTGCCGGGACAGGGTTCTACAATGAGCAGTTCTTC.

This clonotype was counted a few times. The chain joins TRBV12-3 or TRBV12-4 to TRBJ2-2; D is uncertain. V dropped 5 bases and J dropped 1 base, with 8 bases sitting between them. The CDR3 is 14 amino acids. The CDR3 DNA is TGTGCCAGCAGTCCCAGGTGGAACACCGGGGAGCTGTTTTTT. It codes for CASSPRWNTGELFF.

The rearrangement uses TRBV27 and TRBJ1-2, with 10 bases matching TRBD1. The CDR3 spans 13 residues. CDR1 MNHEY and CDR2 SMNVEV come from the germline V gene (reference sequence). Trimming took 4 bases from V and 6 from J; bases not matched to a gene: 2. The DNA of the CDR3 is TGTGCCAGCAGTTCAGACAGGGGGCATGGCTACACCTTC. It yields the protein CASSSDRGHGYTF.

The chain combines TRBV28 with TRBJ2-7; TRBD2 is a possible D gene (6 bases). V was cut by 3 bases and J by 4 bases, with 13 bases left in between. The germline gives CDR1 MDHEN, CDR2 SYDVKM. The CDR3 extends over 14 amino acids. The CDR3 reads CASSLGGIAYEQYF. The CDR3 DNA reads TGTGCCAGCAGTTTGGGGGGAATCGCTTACGAGCAGTACTTC.

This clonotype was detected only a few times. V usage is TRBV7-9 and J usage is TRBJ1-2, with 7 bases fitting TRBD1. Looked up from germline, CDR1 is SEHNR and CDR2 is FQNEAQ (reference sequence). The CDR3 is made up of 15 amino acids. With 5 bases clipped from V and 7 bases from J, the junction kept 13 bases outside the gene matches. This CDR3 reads CASSPHRGTYPGYTF. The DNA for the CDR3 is TGTGCCAGCAGCCCTCACAGGGGAACTTATCCTGGCTACACCTTC.

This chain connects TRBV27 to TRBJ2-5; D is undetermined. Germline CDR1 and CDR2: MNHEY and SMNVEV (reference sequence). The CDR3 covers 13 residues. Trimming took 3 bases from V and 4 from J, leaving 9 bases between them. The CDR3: CASSFNLVETQYF. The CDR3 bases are TGTGCCAGCAGTTTCAACTTAGTAGAGACCCAGTACTTC.

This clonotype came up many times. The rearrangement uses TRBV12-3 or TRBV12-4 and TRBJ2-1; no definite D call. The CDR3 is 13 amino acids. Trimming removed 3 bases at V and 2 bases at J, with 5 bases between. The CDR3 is CASSFGPYNEQFF. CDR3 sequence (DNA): TGTGCCAGCAGTTTTGGGCCCTACAATGAGCAGTTCTTC.

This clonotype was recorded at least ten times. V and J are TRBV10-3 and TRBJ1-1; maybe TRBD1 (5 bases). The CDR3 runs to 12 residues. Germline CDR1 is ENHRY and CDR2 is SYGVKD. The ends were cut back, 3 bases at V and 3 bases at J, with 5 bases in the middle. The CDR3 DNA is TGTGCCATCAGTGAACAGGACACTGAAGCTTTCTTT. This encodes CAISEQDTEAFF.

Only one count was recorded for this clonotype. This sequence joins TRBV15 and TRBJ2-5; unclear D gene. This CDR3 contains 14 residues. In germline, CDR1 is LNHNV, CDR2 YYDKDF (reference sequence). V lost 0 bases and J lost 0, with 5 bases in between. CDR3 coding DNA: TGTGCCACCAGCAGAGAAGGAGACCAAGAGACCCAGTACTTC. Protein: CATSREGDQETQYF.

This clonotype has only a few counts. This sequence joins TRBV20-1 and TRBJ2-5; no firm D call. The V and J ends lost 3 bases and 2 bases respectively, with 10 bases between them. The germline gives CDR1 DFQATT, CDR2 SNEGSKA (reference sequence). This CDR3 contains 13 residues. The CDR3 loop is CSASSTEQETQYF. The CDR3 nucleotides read TGCAGTGCTAGCTCCACGGAGCAAGAGACCCAGTACTTC.

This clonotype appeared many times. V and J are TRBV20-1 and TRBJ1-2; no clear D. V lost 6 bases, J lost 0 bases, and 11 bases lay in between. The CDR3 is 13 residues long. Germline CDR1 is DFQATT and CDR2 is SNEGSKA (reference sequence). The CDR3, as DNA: TGCAGTGCCAGTCAGAGATCTAACTATGGCTACACCTTC. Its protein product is CSASQRSNYGYTF.